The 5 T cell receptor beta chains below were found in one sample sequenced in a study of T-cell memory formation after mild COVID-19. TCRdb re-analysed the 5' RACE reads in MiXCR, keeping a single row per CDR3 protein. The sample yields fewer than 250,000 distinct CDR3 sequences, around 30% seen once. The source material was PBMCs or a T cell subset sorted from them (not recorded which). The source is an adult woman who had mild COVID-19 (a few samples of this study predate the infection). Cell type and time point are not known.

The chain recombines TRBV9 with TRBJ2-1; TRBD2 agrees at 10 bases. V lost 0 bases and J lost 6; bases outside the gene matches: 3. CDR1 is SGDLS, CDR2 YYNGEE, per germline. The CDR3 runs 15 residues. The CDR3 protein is CASSVERGGLNEQFF. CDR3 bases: TGTGCCAGCAGCGTAGAGCGGGGGGGCCTCAATGAGCAGTTCTTC.

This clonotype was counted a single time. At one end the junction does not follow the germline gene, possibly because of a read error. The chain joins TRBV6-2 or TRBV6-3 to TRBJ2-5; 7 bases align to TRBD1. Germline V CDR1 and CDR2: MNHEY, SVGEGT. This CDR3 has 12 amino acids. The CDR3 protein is CASSYARDSEHF. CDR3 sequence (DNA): TGTGCCAGCAGTTACGCCCGGGACAGCGAGCACTTC.

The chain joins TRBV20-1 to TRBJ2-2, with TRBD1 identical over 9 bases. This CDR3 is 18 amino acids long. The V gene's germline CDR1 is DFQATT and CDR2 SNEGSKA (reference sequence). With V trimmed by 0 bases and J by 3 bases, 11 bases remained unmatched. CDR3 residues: CSAREALPDRGYTGELFF. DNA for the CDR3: TGCAGTGCTAGAGAAGCCCTCCCGGACAGGGGTTACACCGGGGAGCTGTTTTTT.

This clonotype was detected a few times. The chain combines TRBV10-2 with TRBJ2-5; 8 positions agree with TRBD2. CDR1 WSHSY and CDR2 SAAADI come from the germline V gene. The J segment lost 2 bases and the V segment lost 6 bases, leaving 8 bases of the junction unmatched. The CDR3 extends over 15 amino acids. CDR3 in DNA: TGCGCCAGCAGACCAGCGGGGGCCCCTCAAGAGACCCAGTACTTC. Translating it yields CASRPAGAPQETQYF.

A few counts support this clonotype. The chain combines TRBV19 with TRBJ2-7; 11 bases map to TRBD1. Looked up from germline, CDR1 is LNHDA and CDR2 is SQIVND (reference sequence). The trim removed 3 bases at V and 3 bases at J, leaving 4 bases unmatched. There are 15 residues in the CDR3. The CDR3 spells CASSIGQGASYEQYF. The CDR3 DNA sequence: TGTGCCAGTAGTATCGGACAGGGGGCCAGCTACGAGCAGTACTTC.